This is a list of T cell receptor beta chains from one sample in a study of blood T cell repertoires in COVID-19. Using immunoSEQ multiplex PCR, the repertoire was profiled, and TCRdb retains in-frame clones only, with some absent. The sample holds nearly 70,000 clones, about 91% seen once. The sequenced material came from peripheral blood. These TCRs come from a man between 35 and 55 years old with COVID-19, enrolled during active disease. Both conserved end residues are trimmed from each CDR3.

>TRBJ2-7|TRBV10-2
ASLGQVGSNEQY
>TRBJ1-5|TRBV19
ASSRGLVHQPQH
>TRBJ2-5|TRBV10-3
AISENLRGETQY
>TRBJ2-3|TRBV5-1
ASSPSGLRTDTQY
>TRBJ2-7|TRBV5-1
ASSLGQGIGEQY
>TRBJ2-1|TRBV27
ASTTGDWYGSYNEQF
>TRBJ2-5|TRBV5-1
ASSVTGNQETQY
>TRBJ2-3|TRBV3-1/TRBV3-2
ASSQGVGGQGTDTQY
>TRBJ2-7|TRBV5-1
ASSSQGVGTYEQY
>TRBJ1-6|TRBV3-1/TRBV3-2
ASRGGNNSPLH
>TRBJ2-7|TRBV7-9
ASSSQGEGYEQY
>TRBJ2-7|TRBV6-5
ASSYSLAGGSYEQY
>TRBJ2-3|TRBV19
ASSIPPGWGTDTQY
>TRBJ1-2|TRBV3-1/TRBV3-2
ASKGGHYGYT
>TRBJ1-5|TRBV6-1
ASSATGTGAFNQPQH
>TRBJ2-1|TRBV5-4
ASSYGQETNEQF
>TRBJ1-2|TRBV28
ASSLGRRTVYGYT
>TRBJ2-1|TRBV27
ASSQFLAGGSYNEQF
>TRBJ1-4|TRBV27
ASSLNGQGDRLF
>TRBJ1-1|TRBV4-1
ASSQELIATEAF
>TRBJ2-7|TRBV27
ASSLSGVLDRGLYEQY
>TRBJ1-1|TRBV5-1
ASSLARWATEAF
>TRBJ1-6|TRBV5-1
ASSYSATSYNSPLH
>TRBJ1-2|TRBV4-1
ASSNPTGRDYGYT
>TRBJ1-1|TRBV5-1
ASSQTVSFTEAF
>TRBJ2-7|TRBV3-1/TRBV3-2
ASSQGTGVYEQY
>TRBJ1-1|TRBV4-1
ASRRDRNTEAF
>TRBJ2-1|TRBV5-1
ASSLGLQRGAGGNEQF
>TRBJ1-4|TRBV9
ASSVSVADEKLF
>TRBJ2-4|TRBV27
ASSLSWAGGGNIQY
>TRBJ2-7|TRBV21-1
ASSKSPKAGTEPSYEQY
>TRBJ1-1|TRBV12-3/TRBV12-4
ASSLWGNTEAF
>TRBJ2-1|TRBV11-2
ASSISELSYNEQF
>TRBJ1-4|TRBV3-1/TRBV3-2
ASSQFTGSGEKLF
>TRBJ2-3|TRBV7-8
ASSLSSGGTDTQY
>TRBJ2-5|TRBV28
ASSPNDRVGTQY
>TRBJ1-5|TRBV19
ASSTLSGTGVFGNQPQH
>TRBJ2-5|TRBV5-1
ASSAGDYRRETQY
>TRBJ1-2|TRBV5-1
ASSSLGGDNYGYT
>TRBJ1-6|TRBV7-9
ASSSGVVGDSPLH
>TRBJ2-7|TRBV30
AWSRITSGGLEQY
>TRBJ2-7|TRBV30
AWSNFDEQY
>TRBJ1-4|TRBV18
ASSPPGTGGGKLF
>TRBJ1-1|TRBV9
ASSVQAGVFSDEAF
>TRBJ2-5|TRBV12-3/TRBV12-4
ASSYNQETQY
>TRBJ1-1|TRBV16
ASSQVSGDGTEAF
>TRBJ2-2|TRBV5-1
ASSLQTDTGELF
>TRBJ2-6|TRBV9
ASQTGSGANVLT
>TRBJ2-1|TRBV30
AWGPGTGGLNEQF
>TRBJ2-7|TRBV20-1
SAQVQEQY
>TRBJ2-7|TRBV7-9
ASSHHRDRGGSEQY
>TRBJ2-7|TRBV28
ASGGGGASYEQY
>TRBJ1-2|TRBV14
ASSQVYSYGYT
>TRBJ2-1|TRBV18
ASSPQSGGQYNEQF
>TRBJ2-3|TRBV3-1/TRBV3-2
ASSQGGGTGFTDTQY
>TRBJ2-1|TRBV27
ASSSRTGYNEQF
>TRBJ2-1|TRBV7-8
ASSWGVYNEQF
>TRBJ2-2|TRBV12-3/TRBV12-4
ASRGPNTGELF